This T cell receptor beta chain was documented in a study of CD8+ T cells in alopecia areata. In the case of this clone: Its antigen is undetermined.

Whole-study results and caveats: Tofacitinib significantly reduced both scalp clonality and expanded CD8+ clones among the top 100.

The treatment denotes: oral pan-JAK inhibitor, 5-10 mg twice daily. RNA extraction and reverse transcription yielded cDNA as sequencing template. Data came from immunoSEQ multiplex PCR; TCRdb stores just in-frame clones and leaves some out. The data contain more than 150,000 clones, approximately 50% of them singletons. This CDR3 region has 15 residues. V dropped 4 bases and J dropped 1 base, with 14 bases sitting between them. Germline loops: CDR1 LNHDA, CDR2 SQIVND (reference sequence). This receptor was obtained from a human donor with alopecia areata. The chain combines TRBV19 with TRBJ2-7; D call uncertain. This material consisted of CD8+ T cells sorted from blood, taken at approximately week 51, from a patient treated with tofacitinib. This CDR3 reads CASSRWSGGSYEQYF. CDR3 nucleotides: TGTGCCAGTAGTAGATGGTCAGGCGGTTCCTACGAGCAGTACTTC.